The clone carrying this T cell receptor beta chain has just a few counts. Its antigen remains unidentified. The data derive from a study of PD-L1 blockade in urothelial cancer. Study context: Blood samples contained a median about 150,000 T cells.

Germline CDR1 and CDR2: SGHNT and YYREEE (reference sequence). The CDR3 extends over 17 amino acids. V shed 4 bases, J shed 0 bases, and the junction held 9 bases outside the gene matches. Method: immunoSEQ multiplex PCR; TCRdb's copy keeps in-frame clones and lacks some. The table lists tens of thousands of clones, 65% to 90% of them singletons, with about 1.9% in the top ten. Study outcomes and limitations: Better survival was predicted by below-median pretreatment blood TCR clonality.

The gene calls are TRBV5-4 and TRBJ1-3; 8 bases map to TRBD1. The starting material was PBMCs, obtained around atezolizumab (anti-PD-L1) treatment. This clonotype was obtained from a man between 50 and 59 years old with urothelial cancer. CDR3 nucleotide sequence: TGTGCCAGCAGCAAAGGACAGGGCGGCTACTCTGGAAACACCATATATTTT. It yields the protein CASSKGQGGYSGNTIYF.